This T cell receptor (beta chain) was captured in a study of response to subunit inactivated influenza vaccine. Study conclusions and caveats: That few new T cells are recruited by each seasonal influenza vaccination was the authors' suggestion.

To note about this clonotype: Its antigen is not known.

Via MiXCR, TCRdb re-called the RT-PCR reads, giving one row per CDR3 protein. This sample has around 530,000 distinct CDR3 sequences, with more than 15% found just once. V dropped 5 bases and J dropped 7 bases, with 9 bases sitting between them. CDR3 length: 11 amino acids. Germline lookup yields CDR1 LGHDT and CDR2 YNNKEL (reference sequence). The sequenced sample was CD4+ T cells sorted from PBMCs, obtained around 25 months after vaccination. The TCR was taken from a man in his fifties or sixties who received an inactivated influenza vaccine. The chain couples TRBV3-1 to TRBJ2-7; D is ambiguous. The CDR3 coding sequence is TGTGCCAGCAGCACTATCGGGGAGCAGTACTTC. Translating gives CASSTIGEQYF.